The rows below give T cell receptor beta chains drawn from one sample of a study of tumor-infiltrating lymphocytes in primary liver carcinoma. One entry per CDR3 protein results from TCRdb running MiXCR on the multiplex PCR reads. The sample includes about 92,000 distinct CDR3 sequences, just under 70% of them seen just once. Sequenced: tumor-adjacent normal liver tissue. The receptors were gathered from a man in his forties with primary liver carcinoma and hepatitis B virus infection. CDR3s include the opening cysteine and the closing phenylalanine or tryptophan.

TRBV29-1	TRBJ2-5	CSVCMTLSQGTQYF
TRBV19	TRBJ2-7	CASSTRGGEQYF
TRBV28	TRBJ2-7	CPSSFTSGTYYEQYF
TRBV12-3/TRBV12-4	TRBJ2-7	CASSYEAYEQYF
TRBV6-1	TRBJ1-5	CANRRGRTGAMNQPQHF
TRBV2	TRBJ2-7	CASYMEKYGQYF
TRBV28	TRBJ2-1	CASINSEGSYNEQFF
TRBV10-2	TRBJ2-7	CASSGTAAYEQYF
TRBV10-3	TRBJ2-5	CAIGGLADQETQYF
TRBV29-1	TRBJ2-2	CSVGRGDLFF
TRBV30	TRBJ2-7	CVWGRTGAGYEQYF
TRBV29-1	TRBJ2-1	CSVEQGLGSEQFF
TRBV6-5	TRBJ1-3	CASSLGQPSSGNTIYF
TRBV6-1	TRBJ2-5	CASSGREHETQYF
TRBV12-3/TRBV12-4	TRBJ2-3	CASSGEDTQYF
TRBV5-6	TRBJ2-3	CASSRLAGGKDTQYF
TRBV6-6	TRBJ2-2	CASSDPTSGTRELFF
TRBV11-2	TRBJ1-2	CASSLEGIYVYTF
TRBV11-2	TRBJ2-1	CASSSEGGESEQFF
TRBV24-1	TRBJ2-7	CATSDAQRPYEQYF
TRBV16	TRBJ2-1	CASSQGQGTYNEQFF
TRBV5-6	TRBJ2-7	CASSIHAREQYF
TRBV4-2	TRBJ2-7	CATTGLAGVYKSYEQYF
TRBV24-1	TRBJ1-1	CATSDLGGGNSEAFF
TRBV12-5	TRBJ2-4	CASRWQPKNIQYF
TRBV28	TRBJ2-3	CASSLAVTDTQYF
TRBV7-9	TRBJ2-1	CASSLPGGNNEQFF
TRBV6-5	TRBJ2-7	CASATGGKFEQYF
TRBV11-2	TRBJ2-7	CASSYIGQNEQYF
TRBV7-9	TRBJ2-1	CASSLGDRYNEQFF
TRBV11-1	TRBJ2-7	CASRLEATASYEQYF
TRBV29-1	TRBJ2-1	CCAGLAPPYNEQFF
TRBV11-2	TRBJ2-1	CASSWASGRDDSELFF
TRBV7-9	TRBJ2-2	CASSPGTSGPNTGELFF
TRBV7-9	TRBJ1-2	CASSFGDRGTREGYIF
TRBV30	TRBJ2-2	CAWSALLDTGELFF
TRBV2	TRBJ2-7	CASSGGQSDYEQYF
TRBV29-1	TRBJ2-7	CSIESTSAEEQYF
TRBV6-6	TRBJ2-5	CASSYSTGQGQETQYF
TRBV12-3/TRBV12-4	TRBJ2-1	CASSLSANGGLNEQFF
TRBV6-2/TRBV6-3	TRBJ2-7	CASSRQGITDEQYF
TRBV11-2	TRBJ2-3	CASSLERAGQGSMYF
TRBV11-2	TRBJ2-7	CASSLGQGRDIEQYF
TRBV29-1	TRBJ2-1	CSLGPPFRSYNEQFF
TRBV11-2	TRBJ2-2	CASSTPGQTDTGELFF
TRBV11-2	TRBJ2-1	CASRSRDSAVYFCASSPLFNEQFF
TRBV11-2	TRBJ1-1	CASSTTGNTEAFF
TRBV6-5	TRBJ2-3	CASSYGGRAPDTQYF
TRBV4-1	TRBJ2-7	CASSQSLAEPLYEQYF
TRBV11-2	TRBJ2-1	CASSPKGNSYNKQFF
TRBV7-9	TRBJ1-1	CASSPIGQTEAFF
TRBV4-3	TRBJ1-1	CASSQERSEAFF
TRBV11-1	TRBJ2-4	CASSLVADETFRYF
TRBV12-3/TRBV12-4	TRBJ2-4	CASSLNGGDIQYF
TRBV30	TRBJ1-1	CAWRRGSDTEAFF
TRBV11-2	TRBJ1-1	CASSLGYTGALF
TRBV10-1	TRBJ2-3	CASGDGGLSEEDDTQYF